A single sample is the source of the 19 T cell receptor beta chains below, sequenced in a study of blood T cell repertoires in COVID-19. Profiling relied on immunoSEQ multiplex PCR, and the TCRdb table lists in-frame clones only, not all of them. This table holds under 200,000 clones, over 70% found once. Sequencing was carried out using PBMCs or T cells enriched from blood (not recorded which). The receptors derive from a woman in her forties with acute COVID-19.

V gene TRBV27 combines with J gene TRBJ1-2, with TRBD1 matching 8 bases. V gave up 4 bases and J gave up 4 bases; unmatched junction bases: 2. Looked up from germline, CDR1 is MNHEY and CDR2 is SMNVEV (reference sequence). The CDR3 contains 13 residues. The CDR3 reads CASSSTGVYGYTF. The CDR3 DNA sequence: TGTGCCAGCAGTTCGACAGGGGTCTATGGCTACACCTTC.

The chain carries TRBV24-1 and TRBJ1-2; D gene uncertain. The CDR3 covers 12 residues. CDR1 is KGHDR and CDR2 is SFDVKD in the germline V gene. V shed 3 bases and J shed 4 bases, with 5 bases lying between them. CDR3 protein: CATSDTSYGYTF. CDR3 bases: TGTGCCACCAGTGATACTAGCTATGGCTACACCTTC.

The chain carries TRBV5-4 and TRBJ2-2; 10 bases agree with TRBD2. The CDR3 spans 18 residues. V was clipped by 0 bases and J by 2 bases; unmatched bases: 7. Germline V CDR1 and CDR2: SGHNT, YYREEE (reference sequence). Here the CDR3 reads CASSLGGSGRYNTGELFF. The CDR3 coding sequence is TGTGCCAGCAGCTTGGGAGGTAGCGGGAGGTATAACACCGGGGAGCTGTTTTTT.

The V and J genes are TRBV6-5 and TRBJ2-1; no reliable D call. Trimming shortened V by 0 bases and J by 0 bases, and 9 bases separated the two germline ends. Germline CDR1 MNHEY, CDR2 SVGAGI. The length of the CDR3 is 16 residues. Here the CDR3 reads CASSYSFRASYNEQFF. The CDR3 region has the DNA TGTGCCAGCAGTTACTCGTTCCGAGCCTCCTACAATGAGCAGTTCTTC.

This chain connects TRBV27 to TRBJ1-2, with a tentative D call TRBD1 (6 bases). CDR1 and CDR2 from the germline V gene are MNHEY and SMNVEV (reference sequence). Trimming left V 5 bases short and J 3 bases short, with 10 bases between. The CDR3 sequence is 13 residues long. The CDR3 region has the DNA TGTGCCAGCAGTGTACAGGGTGACTATGGCTACACCTTC. Protein product: CASSVQGDYGYTF.

CDR3: CASSDGASGVTDTQYF. In DNA, the CDR3 is TGTGCCAGCAGTGATGGGGCTAGCGGGGTCACAGATACGCAGTATTTT. The V and J genes are TRBV2 and TRBJ2-3; 9 bases map to TRBD2. V was pared by 3 bases and J by 2 bases, with 6 bases of the junction left unmatched. The CDR3 loop spans 16 amino acids. CDR1 SNHLY and CDR2 FYNNEI come from the germline V gene. The variable domain in full, with the rest retrieved from reference TRBV2 and TRBJ2-3, is EPEVTQTPSHQVTQMGQEVILRCVPISNHLYFYWYRQILGQKVEFLVSFYNNEISEKSEIFDDQFSVERPDGSNFTLKIRSTKLEDSAMYFCASSDGASGVTDTQYFGPGTRLTVL.

This clone came up a few times. The chain carries TRBV5-1 and TRBJ1-4; TRBD1 agrees at 9 bases. Germline V gene lookup returns CDR1 SGHRS and CDR2 YFSETQ. V lost 4 bases, J lost 8 bases, and 6 bases stayed unmatched. The CDR3 spans 14 residues. CDR3: CASSPGQGGEKLFF. Here the CDR3 DNA reads TGCGCCAGCAGCCCGGGACAGGGTGGAGAAAAACTGTTTTTT.

The CDR3 reads CASSLLAGGYNEQFF. The CDR3 region has the DNA TGTGCCAGCAGCTTACTAGCGGGGGGCTACAATGAGCAGTTCTTC. The rearrangement links TRBV11-2 to TRBJ2-1, with 11 bases lining up with TRBD2. Germline CDR1 is SGHAT and CDR2 is FQNNGV. The CDR3 contains 15 residues. Germline trimming cut 2 bases from V and 3 bases from J; bases unmatched to any gene: 0.

This clone occurred once. The chain uses TRBV6-5 and TRBJ1-6; TRBD1 matches at 7 bases. The CDR3 consists of 14 residues. With 10 bases clipped from V and 8 bases from J, the junction kept 11 bases outside the gene matches. The germline CDR1 and CDR2 sequences are MNHEY and SVGAGI. The CDR3, as DNA: TGTGCCACCTCAGGAGGGGGCCCCTATTCACCCCTCCACTTT. It is translated as CATSGGGPYSPLHF.

The chain employs TRBV19 and TRBJ1-3, with 9 positions matching TRBD1. CDR3 length: 16 amino acids. V was pared by 6 bases and J by 3 bases, with 9 bases of the junction left unmatched. The germline CDR1 and CDR2 sequences are LNHDA and SQIVND (reference sequence). CDR3 nucleotide sequence: TGTGCCAGTAGCCATCGTGGACAGGGGAGTGGAAACACCATATATTTT. Translated, it gives CASSHRGQGSGNTIYF.

V gene TRBV13 combines with J gene TRBJ1-4, with TRBD1 matching 11 bases. Germline trimming cut 3 bases from V and 7 bases from J; bases unmatched to any gene: 1. This CDR3 region has 14 residues. The germline V gene has CDR1 PRHDT and CDR2 FYEKMQ (reference sequence). In nucleotides, the CDR3 is TGTGCCAGCAGCTTGGGGACAGGGGGTGAAAAACTGTTTTTT. The encoded protein is CASSLGTGGEKLFF.

The V call is TRBV14, the J call TRBJ2-1; a possible D gene is TRBD1 (6 bases). Trimming left V 4 bases short and J 0 bases short, with 10 bases between. Looked up from germline, CDR1 is SGHDN and CDR2 is FVKESK. The CDR3 length is 15 residues. CDR3 sequence reads: CASSRGQISYNEQFF. The CDR3 bases are TGTGCCAGCAGCCGAGGACAGATCTCCTACAATGAGCAGTTCTTC.

This rearrangement joins TRBV30 to TRBJ2-1; D call uncertain. Germline-derived CDR1 and CDR2 are GTSNPN and SVGIG (reference sequence). This CDR3 has 12 residues. V gave up 0 bases and J gave up 7 bases, with 7 bases separating them. This CDR3 reads CAWSVASNEQFF. The CDR3 nucleotides are TGTGCCTGGAGTGTGGCTAGTAATGAGCAGTTCTTC.

The V call is TRBV7-9, the J call TRBJ2-1; D possibly corresponds to TRBD1 (6 bases). Trimming removed 5 bases at V and 10 bases at J, with 12 bases between. Germline CDR1 is SEHNR and CDR2 is FQNEAQ (reference sequence). The CDR3 runs to 12 residues. The CDR3 protein is CASSLQGIEQFF. CDR3 sequence (DNA): TGTGCCAGCAGCCTCCAGGGGATCGAGCAGTTCTTC.

The rearrangement links TRBV25-1 to TRBJ2-7; TRBD1 agrees at 9 bases. Germline CDR1 reads MGHDK; CDR2 reads SYGVNS. The CDR3 is made up of 15 amino acids. J gave up 0 bases and V 3 bases, and 3 bases lay outside the gene matches. CDR3 amino acids: CASSDPDRGSYEQYF. The CDR3 DNA follows: TGTGCCAGCAGTGATCCGGACAGGGGCTCCTACGAGCAGTACTTC.

This CDR3 reads CASSQLHESNTGELFF. The CDR3 DNA is TGCGCCAGCAGCCAACTCCACGAGTCGAACACCGGGGAGCTGTTTTTT. The chain combines TRBV4-1 with TRBJ2-2; D ambiguous. The germline V gene has CDR1 MGHRA and CDR2 YSYEKL. The CDR3 runs to 16 residues. V dropped 2 bases and J dropped 0 bases, with 10 bases sitting between them.

The chain is built from TRBV28 and TRBJ1-6; D may be TRBD1 (6 bases). The CDR3 consists of 14 residues. Germline V gene lookup returns CDR1 MDHEN and CDR2 SYDVKM. V lost 5 bases to trimming and J lost 10 bases, with 15 bases between them. CDR3 region: CASSGTTGGSPLHF. The CDR3 DNA sequence: TGTGCCAGCAGTGGGACAACCGGGGGGTCACCCCTCCACTTT.

This clone was detected only a few times. The chain combines TRBV29-1 with TRBJ2-3; no clear D. Deletions cut 4 bases from V and 0 bases from J, with 8 bases between. CDR1 SQVTM and CDR2 ANQGSEA come from the germline V gene. This CDR3 spans 13 amino acids. CDR3 amino acids: CSVAGRSTDTQYF. The CDR3 DNA reads TGCAGCGTTGCAGGTCGTAGCACAGATACGCAGTATTTT.

The V gene is TRBV7-9, the J gene TRBJ2-1; possibly TRBD2 for D (6 bases). With 7 bases removed from V and 0 bases from J, the gap between germline ends came to 10 bases. CDR1 and CDR2 from the germline V gene are SEHNR and FQNEAQ (reference sequence). The CDR3 extends over 14 amino acids. The CDR3 loop is CASTGLYSYNEQFF. DNA of the CDR3: TGTGCCAGCACGGGACTTTACTCCTACAATGAGCAGTTCTTC.